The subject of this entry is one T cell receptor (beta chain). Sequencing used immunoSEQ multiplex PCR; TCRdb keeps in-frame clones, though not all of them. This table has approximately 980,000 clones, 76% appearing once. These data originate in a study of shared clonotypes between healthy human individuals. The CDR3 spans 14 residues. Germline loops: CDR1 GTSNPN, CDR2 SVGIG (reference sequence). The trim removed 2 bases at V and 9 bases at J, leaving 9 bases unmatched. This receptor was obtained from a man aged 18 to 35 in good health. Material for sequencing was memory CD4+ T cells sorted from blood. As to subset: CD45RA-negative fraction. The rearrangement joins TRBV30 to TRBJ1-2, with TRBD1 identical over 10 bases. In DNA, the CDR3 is TGTGCCTGGAGTACCCCGGACAGGGGGTCGCGCTACACCTTC. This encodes CAWSTPDRGSRYTF.